This T cell receptor (beta chain) was captured in a study of blood T cell repertoires in COVID-19. Study-level information: Acute-phase and convalescent COVID-19 samples originated in the United States, Italy and Spain. Nucleic acid was either cDNA or gDNA, and it came from T cells, B-cell-depleted T cells, or PBMCs.

The sample holds a few counts of this clone. Sequencing used immunoSEQ multiplex PCR; TCRdb keeps in-frame clones, though not all of them. The sample comprises about 310,000 clones, around 87% of which are singletons, and 1% to 1.5% rests with the top ten. Between the trimmed V and J ends, which lost 7 bases and 0 bases, there was a span of 12 bases. The CDR3 loop spans 13 amino acids. From germline, CDR1 is SQVTM and CDR2 ANQGSEA. The rearrangement joins TRBV29-1 to TRBJ1-1; tentatively, D is TRBD1 (6 bases). Sequences were obtained from peripheral blood. This clonotype was obtained from a man between 65 and 85 years old with acute or convalescent COVID-19. The CDR3 region is CSAYRTVNTEAFF. The CDR3 bases are TGCAGCGCATACAGGACAGTGAACACTGAAGCTTTCTTT.